This T cell receptor beta chain was identified during a study of molecular identifiers for immune sequencing clone quantification. The study, taken as a whole, reports: Investigators reportedly could detect spiked Jurkat TCR RNA from one cell among 950,000 or so naive cells. Effector cells kept over 99% of their molecules in clones above 20 RNA copies, while naive cells kept under 1% there.

Trimming removed 6 bases at V and 6 bases at J, with 15 bases between. The CDR3 covers 13 residues. Libraries of naive CD8 T cells were made from about 21,000 to 970,000 sorted cells. They used 10%, 30% or 50% RNA. Sorting isolated naive CD8 T cells as CD8+CD4-CCR7+CD45RA+ events. TCRdb passed the PCR reads through MiXCR, listing each CDR3 protein once. The profile shows some 66,000 distinct CDR3 sequences, roughly a fifth of them singletons. Notes on this clonotype: Antigen unknown.

This sequence originates from a human donor in good health. Some libraries in this study had Jurkat cell RNA spiked in. The J gene is TRBJ2-7, the V gene TRBV12-3 or TRBV12-4; D is tentatively TRBD1 or TRBD2 (6 bases each). Material for sequencing was naive CD8+ T cells from blood, with Jurkat cell RNA spiked in. Noted subset: FACS-sorted CD8+CD4-CCR7+CD45RA+ naive T cells. This chain's CDR3 is CASSYGPGAEQYF. DNA for the CDR3: TGTGCCAGCAGCTATGGACCGGGGGCCGAGCAGTACTTC.